This T cell receptor beta chain was retrieved from a study of follicular helper T cells after annual influenza vaccination. The germline V gene encodes CDR1 LNHNV and CDR2 YYDKDF (reference sequence). The V end lost 2 bases, the J end lost 8 bases, and 13 bases lay between the germline ends. The CDR3 totals 14 residues. Study-level results: Plasmablast frequency change correlated with clonality change in ICOS+CD38+ cTfh.

About this clone itself: Its antigen is unidentified.

As to time point: 2014-2015 season, pre-vaccination. Profiling relied on immunoSEQ multiplex PCR, and the TCRdb table lists in-frame clones only, not all of them. The sample yields about 15,000 clones, under 80% seen once. This receptor was taken from an adult who received the influenza vaccine. Sequences were derived from CXCR5- memory CD4+ T cells sorted from blood, sampled on the day of influenza vaccination. The chain recombines TRBV15 with TRBJ2-4; D is possibly TRBD1 (7 bases). The CDR3 protein is CATSRSGQRDIQYF. The CDR3 DNA reads as TGTGCCACCAGCAGATCGGGACAGCGGGACATTCAGTACTTC.